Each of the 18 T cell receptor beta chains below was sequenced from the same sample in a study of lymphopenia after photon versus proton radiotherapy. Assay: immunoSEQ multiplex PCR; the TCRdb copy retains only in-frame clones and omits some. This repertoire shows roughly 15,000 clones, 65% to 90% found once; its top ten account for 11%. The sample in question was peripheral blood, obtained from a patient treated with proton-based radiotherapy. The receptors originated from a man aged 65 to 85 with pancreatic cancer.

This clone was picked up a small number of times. This chain's CDR3 is CASADISGTGNSYEQYF. Written as DNA, the CDR3 is TGTGCCAGCGCGGACATCTCCGGGACAGGTAACTCCTACGAGCAGTACTTC. The chain carries TRBV2 and TRBJ2-7; 8 bases are a match to TRBD1. The germline gives CDR1 SNHLY, CDR2 FYNNEI. This CDR3 has 17 residues. The V gene end was trimmed by 8 bases and the J gene end by 0 bases; junction bases not matched to a gene: 15.

The CDR3 nucleotides are TGCAGCGTCCCCGGGGTAGCGGGAGTACAAGCAGATACGCAGTATTTT. It codes for CSVPGVAGVQADTQYF. J is TRBJ2-3 and V is TRBV29-1, with TRBD2 matching 9 bases. The V and J ends lost 6 bases and 4 bases, in that order; junction bases with no gene match: 14. CDR1 and CDR2 from the germline V gene are SQVTM and ANQGSEA. The CDR3 has 16 residues.

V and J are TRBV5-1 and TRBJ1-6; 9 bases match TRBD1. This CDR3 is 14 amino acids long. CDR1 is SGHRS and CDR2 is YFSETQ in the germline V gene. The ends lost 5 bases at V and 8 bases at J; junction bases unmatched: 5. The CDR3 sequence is CASRVGTGYSPLHF. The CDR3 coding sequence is TGCGCCAGCAGGGTCGGGACAGGGTATTCACCCCTCCACTTT.

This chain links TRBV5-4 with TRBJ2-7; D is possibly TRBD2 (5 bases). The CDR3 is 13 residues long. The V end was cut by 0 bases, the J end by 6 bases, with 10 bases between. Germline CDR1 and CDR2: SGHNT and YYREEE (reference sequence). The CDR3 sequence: CASSLARSGEQYF. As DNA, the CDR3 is TGTGCCAGCAGCTTGGCCAGGAGCGGCGAGCAGTACTTC.

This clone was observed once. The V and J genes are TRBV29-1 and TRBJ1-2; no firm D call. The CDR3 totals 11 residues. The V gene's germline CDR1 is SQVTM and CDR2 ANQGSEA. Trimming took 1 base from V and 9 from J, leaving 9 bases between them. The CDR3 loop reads CSVEAAASYTF. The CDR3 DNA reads TGCAGCGTTGAAGCAGCCGCCAGCTACACCTTC.

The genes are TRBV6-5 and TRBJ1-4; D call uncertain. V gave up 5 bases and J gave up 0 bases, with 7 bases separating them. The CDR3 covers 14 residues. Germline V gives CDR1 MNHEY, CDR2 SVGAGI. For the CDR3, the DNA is TGTGCCAGCAGTATCCAGACAACTAATGAAAAACTGTTTTTT. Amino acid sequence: CASSIQTTNEKLFF.

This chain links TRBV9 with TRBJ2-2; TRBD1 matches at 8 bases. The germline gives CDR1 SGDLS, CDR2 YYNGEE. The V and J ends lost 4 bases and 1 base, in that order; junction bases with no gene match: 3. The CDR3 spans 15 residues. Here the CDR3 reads CASSPGTGNTGELFF. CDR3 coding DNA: TGTGCCAGCAGCCCGGGGACAGGGAACACCGGGGAGCTGTTTTTT.

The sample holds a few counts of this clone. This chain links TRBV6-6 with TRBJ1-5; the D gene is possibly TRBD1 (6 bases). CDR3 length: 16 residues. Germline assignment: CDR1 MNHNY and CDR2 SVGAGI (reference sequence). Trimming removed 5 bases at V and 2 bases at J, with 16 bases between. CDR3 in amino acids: CASSPMGNRGNQPQHF. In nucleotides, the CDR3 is TGTGCCAGCAGTCCAATGGGGAACAGGGGCAATCAGCCCCAGCATTTT.

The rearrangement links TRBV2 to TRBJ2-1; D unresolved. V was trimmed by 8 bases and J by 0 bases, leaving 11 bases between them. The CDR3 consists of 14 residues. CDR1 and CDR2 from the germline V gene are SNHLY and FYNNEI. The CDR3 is CASDLVSSYNEQFF. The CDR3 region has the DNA TGTGCCAGCGATCTAGTTTCCTCCTACAATGAGCAGTTCTTC.

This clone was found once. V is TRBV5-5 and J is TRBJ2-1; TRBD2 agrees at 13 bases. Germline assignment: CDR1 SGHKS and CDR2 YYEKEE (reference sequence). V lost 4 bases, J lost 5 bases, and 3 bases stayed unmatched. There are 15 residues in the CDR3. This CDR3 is CASSGLAGDHNEQFF. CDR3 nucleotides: TGTGCCAGCAGCGGACTAGCGGGGGACCACAATGAGCAGTTCTTC. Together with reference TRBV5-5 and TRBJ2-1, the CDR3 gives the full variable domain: DAGVTQSPTHLIKTRGQQVTLRCSPISGHKSVSWYQQVLGQGPQFIFQYYEKEERGRGNFPDRFSARQFPNYSSELNVNALLLGDSALYLCASSGLAGDHNEQFFGPGTRLTVL.

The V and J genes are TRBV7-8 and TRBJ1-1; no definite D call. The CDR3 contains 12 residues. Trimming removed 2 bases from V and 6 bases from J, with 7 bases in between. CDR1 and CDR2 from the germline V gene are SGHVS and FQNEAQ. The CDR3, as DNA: TGTGCCAGCAGCTTATTTACATCTGAAGCTTTCTTT. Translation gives CASSLFTSEAFF.

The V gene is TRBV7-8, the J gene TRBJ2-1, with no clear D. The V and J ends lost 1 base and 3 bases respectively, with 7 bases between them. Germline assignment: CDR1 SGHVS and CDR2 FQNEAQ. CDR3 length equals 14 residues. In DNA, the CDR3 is TGTGCCAGCAGCTTAGGTATGCGCTACAATGAGCAGTTCTTC. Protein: CASSLGMRYNEQFF.

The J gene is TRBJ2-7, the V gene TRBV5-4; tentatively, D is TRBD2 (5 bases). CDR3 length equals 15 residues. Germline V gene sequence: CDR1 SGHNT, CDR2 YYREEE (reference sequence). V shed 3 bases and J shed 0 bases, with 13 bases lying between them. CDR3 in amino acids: CASSSRTGSSYEQYF. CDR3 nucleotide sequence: TGTGCCAGCAGCTCCAGGACGGGGAGCTCCTACGAGCAGTACTTC.

In DNA form, the CDR3 reads TGTGCCAGCAGTTTAGCCAGGGGGCTATACGAGCAGTACTTC. Translated: CASSLARGLYEQYF. The J gene is TRBJ2-5, the V gene TRBV28, with 8 bases fitting TRBD1. The end of the DNA is better explained by TRBJ2-7, so the J call may be wrong. The CDR3 has 14 residues. CDR1 is MDHEN, CDR2 SYDVKM, per germline.

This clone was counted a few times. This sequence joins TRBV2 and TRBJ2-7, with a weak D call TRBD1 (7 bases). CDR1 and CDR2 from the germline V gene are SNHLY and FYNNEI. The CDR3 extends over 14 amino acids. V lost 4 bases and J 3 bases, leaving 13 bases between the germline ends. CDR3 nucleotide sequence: TGTGCCAGCAGTGTGCAGGGGGGTGACTACGAGCAGTACTTC. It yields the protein CASSVQGGDYEQYF. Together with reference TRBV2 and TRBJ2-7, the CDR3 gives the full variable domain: EPEVTQTPSHQVTQMGQEVILRCVPISNHLYFYWYRQILGQKVEFLVSFYNNEISEKSEIFDDQFSVERPDGSNFTLKIRSTKLEDSAMYFCASSVQGGDYEQYFGPGTRLTVT.

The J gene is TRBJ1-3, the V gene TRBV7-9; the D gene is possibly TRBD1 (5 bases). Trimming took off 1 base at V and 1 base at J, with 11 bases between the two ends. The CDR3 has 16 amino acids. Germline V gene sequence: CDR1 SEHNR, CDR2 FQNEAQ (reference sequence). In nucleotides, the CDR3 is TGTGCCAGCAGCTTAGACGGGGGGTCATCTGGAAACACCATATATTTT. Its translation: CASSLDGGSSGNTIYF.

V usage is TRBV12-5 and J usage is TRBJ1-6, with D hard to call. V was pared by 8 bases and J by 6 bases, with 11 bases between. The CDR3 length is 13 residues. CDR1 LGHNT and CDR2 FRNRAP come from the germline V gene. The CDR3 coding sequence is TGTGCTAGTAGGAGGGAAAGTAATTCACCCCTCCACTTT. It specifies CASRRESNSPLHF.

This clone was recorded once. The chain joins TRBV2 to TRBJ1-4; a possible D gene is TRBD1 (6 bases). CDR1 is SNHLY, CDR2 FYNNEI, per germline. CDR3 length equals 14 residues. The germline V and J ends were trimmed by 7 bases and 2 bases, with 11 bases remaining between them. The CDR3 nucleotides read TGTGCCAGCATGAACAGGGCGACTAATGAAAAACTGTTTTTT. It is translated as CASMNRATNEKLFF.